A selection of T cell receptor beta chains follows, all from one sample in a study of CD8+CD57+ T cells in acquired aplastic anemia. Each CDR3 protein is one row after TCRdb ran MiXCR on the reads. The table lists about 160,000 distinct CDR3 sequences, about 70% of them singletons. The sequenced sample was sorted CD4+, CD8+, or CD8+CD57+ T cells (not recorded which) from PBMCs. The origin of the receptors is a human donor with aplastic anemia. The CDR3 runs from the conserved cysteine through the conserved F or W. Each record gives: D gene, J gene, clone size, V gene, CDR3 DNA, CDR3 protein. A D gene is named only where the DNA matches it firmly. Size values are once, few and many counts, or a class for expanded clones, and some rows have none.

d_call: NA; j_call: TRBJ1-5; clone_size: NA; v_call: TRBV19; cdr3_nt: TGTGCCAGTCACGGGACGTATAATCAGCCCCAGCATTTT; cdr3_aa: CASHGTYNQPQHF
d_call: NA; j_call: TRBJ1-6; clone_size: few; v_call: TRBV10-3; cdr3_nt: TGTGCCAGCAGTGTGGGACGGAATAATTCACCCCTCCACTTT; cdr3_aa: CASSVGRNNSPLHF
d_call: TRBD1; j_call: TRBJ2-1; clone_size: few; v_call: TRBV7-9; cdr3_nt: TGTGCCAGCAGCGGAAAGACAGGGTACAATGAGCAGTTCTTC; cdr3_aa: CASSGKTGYNEQFF
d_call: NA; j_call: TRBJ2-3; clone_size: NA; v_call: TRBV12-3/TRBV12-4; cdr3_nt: TGTGCCAGCAGTCACACAGGTACGCAGTATTTT; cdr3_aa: CASSHTGTQYF
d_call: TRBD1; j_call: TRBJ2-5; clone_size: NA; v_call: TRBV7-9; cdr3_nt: TGTGCCAGCAGCCTAAAACAGGGGGACCAAGAGACCCAGTACTTC; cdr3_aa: CASSLKQGDQETQYF
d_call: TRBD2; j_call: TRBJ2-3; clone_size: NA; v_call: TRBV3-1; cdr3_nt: TGTGCCAGCAGTCCTATAGCGGGAGGGCCTAAGGATACGCAGTATTTT; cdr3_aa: CASSPIAGGPKDTQYF
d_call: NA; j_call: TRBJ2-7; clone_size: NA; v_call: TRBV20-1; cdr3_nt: TGCAGTGCTCTGAGGGGGGCGACCGCCTACGAGCAGTACTTC; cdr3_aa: CSALRGATAYEQYF
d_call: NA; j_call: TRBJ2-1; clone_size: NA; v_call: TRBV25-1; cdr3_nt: TGTGCCAGCAACCCTGGACAAGGACCTGCAAGAGTCGGTGAGCAGTTCTTC; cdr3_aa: CASNPGQGPARVGEQFF
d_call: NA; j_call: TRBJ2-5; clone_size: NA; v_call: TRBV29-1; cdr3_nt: TGCAGCGTTGTTCCTGGTTCGACGGGGACCCAGTACTTC; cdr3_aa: CSVVPGSTGTQYF
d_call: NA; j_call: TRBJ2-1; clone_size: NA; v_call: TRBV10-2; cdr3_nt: TGCGCCAGCAGTGAGTCTGGATGGAATAACTACAATGAGCAGTTCTTC; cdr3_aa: CASSESGWNNYNEQFF
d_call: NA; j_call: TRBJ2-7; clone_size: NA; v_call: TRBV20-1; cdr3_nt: TGCAGTGCTTCGATCAGGAGCTCCTACGAGCAGCACTTC; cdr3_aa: CSASIRSSYEQHF
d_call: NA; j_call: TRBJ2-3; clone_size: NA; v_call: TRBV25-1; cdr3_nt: TGTGCCAGCAGTGAATTTAAAGGACCAGATACGCAGTATTTT; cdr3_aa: CASSEFKGPDTQYF
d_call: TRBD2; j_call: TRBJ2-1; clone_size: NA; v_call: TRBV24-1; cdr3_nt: TGTGCCACCAGTGCTAGCGGGAGAGAAGAGCAGTTCTTC; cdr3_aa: CATSASGREEQFF
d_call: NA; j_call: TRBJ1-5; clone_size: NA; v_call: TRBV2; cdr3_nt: TGTGCCAGCAAGGCCGGGACGGGCAATCAGCCCCAGCATTTT; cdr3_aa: CASKAGTGNQPQHF
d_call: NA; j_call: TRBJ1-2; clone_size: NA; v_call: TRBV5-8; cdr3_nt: TGTGCCAGCAGCCCAGGAGCCGCCTTAAACTATGGCTACACCTTC; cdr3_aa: CASSPGAALNYGYTF
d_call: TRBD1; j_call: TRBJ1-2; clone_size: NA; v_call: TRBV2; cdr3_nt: TGTGCCAGCAGTCTCTACCGAGGACAGGTCGGGAACTATGGCTACACCTTC; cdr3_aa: CASSLYRGQVGNYGYTF
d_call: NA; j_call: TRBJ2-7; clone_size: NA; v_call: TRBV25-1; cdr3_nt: TGTGCCAGTAGTCCACTCCCCGGGACTTTAGGGATCGTCCACGAGCAGTACTTC; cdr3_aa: CASSPLPGTLGIVHEQYF
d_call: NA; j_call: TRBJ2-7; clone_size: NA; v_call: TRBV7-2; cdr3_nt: TGTGCCAGCAGCCTGACGGACCTGAACTACGAGCAGTACTTC; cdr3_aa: CASSLTDLNYEQYF
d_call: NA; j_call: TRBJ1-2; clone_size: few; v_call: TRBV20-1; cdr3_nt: TGCAGTGCTAGAGAACAGCTCGGCTATGGCTACACCTTC; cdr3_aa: CSAREQLGYGYTF
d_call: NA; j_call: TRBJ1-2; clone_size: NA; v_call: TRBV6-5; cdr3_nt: TGTGCCAGCAACCCACTCGGGGGCGGCGGCTACACCTTC; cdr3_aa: CASNPLGGGGYTF
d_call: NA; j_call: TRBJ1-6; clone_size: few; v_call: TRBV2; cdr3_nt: TGTGCCAGCACGAAGGACCTTTCTTCACCCCTCCACTTT; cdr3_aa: CASTKDLSSPLHF
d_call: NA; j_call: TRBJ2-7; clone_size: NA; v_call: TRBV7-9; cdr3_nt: TGTGCCAGCAGCTTTTCAGGGGCAGGGGCCTACGAGCAGTACTTC; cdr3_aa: CASSFSGAGAYEQYF
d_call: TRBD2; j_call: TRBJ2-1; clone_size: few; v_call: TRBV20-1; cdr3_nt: TGCAGTGCACCGAGGGAGGGAGACCGCAATGAGCAGTTCTTC; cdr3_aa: CSAPREGDRNEQFF
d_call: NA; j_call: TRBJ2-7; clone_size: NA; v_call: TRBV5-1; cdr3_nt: TGTGCCAGCAGCTCGACCGGCAGGGAAGGCGAGCAGTACTTC; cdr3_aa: CASSSTGREGEQYF
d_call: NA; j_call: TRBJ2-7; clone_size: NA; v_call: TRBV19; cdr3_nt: TGTGCCACGGGGCAGGGTGACGAGCAGTACTTC; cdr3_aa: CATGQGDEQYF
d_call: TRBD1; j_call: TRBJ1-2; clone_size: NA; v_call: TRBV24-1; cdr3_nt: TGTGCCACCAGTGATTTGTGGCAGGGGGCATATGGCTACACCTTC; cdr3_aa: CATSDLWQGAYGYTF
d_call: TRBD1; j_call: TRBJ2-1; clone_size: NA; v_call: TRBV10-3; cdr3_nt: TGTGCCATCAGTGGATCTTCCGGGACAGGGGGAGTGAATGAGCAGTTCTTC; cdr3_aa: CAISGSSGTGGVNEQFF
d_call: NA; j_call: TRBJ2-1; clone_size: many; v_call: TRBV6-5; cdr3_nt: TGTGCCAGCAGTTCTTCAGGGACTGAGCAGTTCTTC; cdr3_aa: CASSSSGTEQFF
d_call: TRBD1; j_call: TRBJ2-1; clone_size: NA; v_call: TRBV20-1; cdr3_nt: TGCAGTGCCCGCCGGTCCGTAGGGGGCCTCTACAATGAGCAGTTCTTC; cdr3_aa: CSARRSVGGLYNEQFF
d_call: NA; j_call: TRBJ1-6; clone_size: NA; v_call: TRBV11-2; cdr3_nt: TGTGCCAGCAGCTTCGGAGGGCAGACATACCCTAATTCACCCCTCCACTTT; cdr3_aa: CASSFGGQTYPNSPLHF
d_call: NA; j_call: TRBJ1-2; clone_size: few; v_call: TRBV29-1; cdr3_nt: TGCAGCGTTGACACTGACAGGTTCGGCTACACCTTC; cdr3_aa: CSVDTDRFGYTF
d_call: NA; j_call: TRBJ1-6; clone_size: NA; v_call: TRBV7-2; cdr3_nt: TGTGCCAGCAGCTCTCGGACGGGATCACCCCTCCACTTT; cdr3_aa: CASSSRTGSPLHF
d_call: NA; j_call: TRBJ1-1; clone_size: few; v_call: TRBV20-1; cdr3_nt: TGCAGTGCTAGAGATTGGGGGAACACTGAAGCTTTCTTT; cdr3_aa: CSARDWGNTEAFF